Sequencing of this T cell receptor beta chain was carried out in a study of cytomegalovirus exposure and HLA in healthy donors. On this clone itself: Its antigen is currently unknown.

This CDR3 contains 21 residues. CDR1 WSHSY and CDR2 SAAADI come from the germline V gene. Losses at the gene ends were 2 bases for V and 0 bases for J; bases not matched to a gene: 14. The study's findings and limits: Most TCR sequences were uncommon, yet certain public TCRs appeared in many donors. TCR beta chains numbering 164 were designated cytomegalovirus-associated.

The PCR contained 60 Vbeta and 13 Jbeta primers. Produced via immunoSEQ multiplex PCR; TCRdb's table is partial and in-frame only. The sample holds over 110,000 clones, around 80% seen once. Specimen: PBMCs. This receptor was taken from a female donor in good health and CMV-seronegative. This chain connects TRBV10-2 to TRBJ1-6; 9 positions match TRBD1. The CDR3 coding sequence is TGCGCCAGCAGTGAGCTCAGTCCCGGGACAGGGAAAAGCTCCTATAATTCACCCCTCCACTTT. It yields the protein CASSELSPGTGKSSYNSPLHF.